Following are 27 T cell receptor beta chains from one sample sequenced in a study of breast tumors, draining lymph nodes, adjacent tissues. Breast cancer patients provided tissue from their axillary draining lymph nodes. TCRdb redid the calling of the multiplex PCR reads with MiXCR, one entry per CDR3 protein. The sample holds approximately 100,000 distinct CDR3 sequences, 21% seen once. The sample was axillary lymph node tissue. These receptors were collected from a female donor with breast cancer. Some clones in this sample may be carry-over from other donors' samples.

This clonotype was seen many times. The rearrangement joins TRBV5-1 to TRBJ2-5; D may be TRBD2 (6 bases). V was shortened by 0 bases and J by 5 bases, with 11 bases between the two germline ends. The CDR3 runs 14 residues. CDR1 SGHRS and CDR2 YFSETQ come from the germline V gene. Here the CDR3 reads CASSLAGVAETQYF. The CDR3 region has the DNA TGCGCCAGCAGCTTGGCGGGGGTTGCGGAGACCCAGTACTTC.

The gene calls are TRBV12-3 or TRBV12-4 and TRBJ2-3; weak D call: TRBD2 (6 bases). Deletions cut 6 bases from V and 4 bases from J, with 17 bases between. The length of the CDR3 is 15 residues. CDR3 DNA sequence: TGTGCCAGCAGACCGCTAGCGTTCGGGTCAGATACGCAGTATTTT. Translating it yields CASRPLAFGSDTQYF.

This clonotype was observed many times. The V call is TRBV9, the J call TRBJ2-7, with D possibly matching TRBD1 (6 bases). The CDR3 totals 14 residues. Per the germline V gene, CDR1 is SGDLS and CDR2 is YYNGEE. Trimming removed 2 bases from V and 4 bases from J, with 13 bases in between. DNA of the CDR3: TGTGCCAGCAGCGTTTCGGACAGACCTTACGAGCAGTACTTC. This encodes CASSVSDRPYEQYF.

This clonotype was counted ten times or more. The chain couples TRBV6-5 to TRBJ2-3, with TRBD2 identical over 8 bases. In germline, CDR1 is MNHEY, CDR2 SVGAGI. The CDR3 consists of 14 residues. J gave up 5 bases and V 6 bases, and 7 bases lay outside the gene matches. The CDR3 DNA sequence: TGTGCCAGCAGCTACCGGGGGGGCGTAGATACGCAGTATTTT. This gives the protein CASSYRGGVDTQYF.

As regards this clonotype: A clone one base away is much larger, so this may be a read error. V usage is TRBV20-1 and J usage is TRBJ2-7; D could derive from TRBD1 or TRBD2 (5 bases each). The CDR3 runs to 14 residues. Germline V gene data show CDR1 as DFQATT and CDR2 as SNEGSKA (reference sequence). V lost 5 bases to trimming and J lost 6 bases, with 20 bases between them. In DNA form, the CDR3 reads TGCAGTGCTCTTACCGGGACCGGAAGTTCCGAGCAGTACTTC. Residues: CSALTGTGSSEQYF.

This clonotype was detected ten times or more. The chain couples TRBV28 to TRBJ2-7; 9 bases are a match to TRBD2. Trimming took 7 bases from V and 2 from J; bases not matched to a gene: 9. The CDR3 extends over 15 amino acids. Germline V gene sequence: CDR1 MDHEN, CDR2 SYDVKM. The CDR3 DNA sequence: TGTGCCAGCACCCTTAGGGCTAGCGGGACCTACGAGCAGTACTTC. Translated: CASTLRASGTYEQYF.

This clonotype was counted at least ten times. The CDR3 DNA reads TGTGCCAGCAGGGGGACTAGCGGGAACTACAATGAGCAGTTCTTC. Its protein product is CASRGTSGNYNEQFF. The chain carries TRBV12-3 or TRBV12-4 and TRBJ2-1, with 13 positions matching TRBD2. The CDR3 contains 15 residues. The V gene end was trimmed by 6 bases and the J gene end by 3 bases; junction bases not matched to a gene: 2.

About this clonotype: Given a much more abundant clone one base away, this may be a read error. The rearrangement uses TRBV5-4 and TRBJ2-5; 8 nucleotides match TRBD1. Germline V CDR1 and CDR2: SGHNT, YYREEE (reference sequence). V trimming: 5 bases; J trimming: 9 bases; junction bases outside the gene matches: 12. This CDR3 has 14 residues. The chain's CDR3 is CASRPGQGGEAQYF. The CDR3 region has the DNA TGTGCCAGCAGACCCGGACAGGGCGGGGAGGCCCAGTACTTC.

This clonotype was counted at least ten times. The chain recombines TRBV5-4 with TRBJ1-2; D gene uncertain. CDR3 length equals 13 residues. With 0 bases removed from V and 6 bases from J, the gap between germline ends came to 9 bases. CDR1 and CDR2 from the germline V gene are SGHNT and YYREEE (reference sequence). The CDR3 DNA follows: TGTGCCAGCAGCTTGGGAGGGAATGATGGCTACACCTTC. Translating gives CASSLGGNDGYTF. Filled out from reference TRBV5-4 and TRBJ1-2, the complete variable domain reads ETGVTQSPTHLIKTRGQQVTLRCSSQSGHNTVSWYQQALGQGPQFIFQYYREEENGRGNFPPRFSGLQFPNYSSELNVNALELDDSALYLCASSLGGNDGYTFGSGTRLTVV.

This clonotype was seen at least ten times. The genes are TRBV7-2 and TRBJ2-3, with D hard to call. V was cut by 0 bases and J by 0 bases, with 7 bases left in between. The V gene's germline CDR1 is SGHTA and CDR2 FQGNSA. The CDR3 has 15 residues. Here the CDR3 DNA reads TGTGCCAGCAGCTTAGCTCGAGAGAGCACAGATACGCAGTATTTT. As protein: CASSLARESTDTQYF.

This clonotype was seen at least ten times. V and J are TRBV10-2 and TRBJ2-7; 8 nucleotides align to TRBD2. CDR1 is WSHSY, CDR2 SAAADI, per germline. The CDR3 is 14 amino acids. After removal of 8 bases from V and 2 bases from J, the junction contained 8 bases not matched to a gene. The CDR3 region has the DNA TGCGCCAGCCTCTCGGGGGGGTGGCCCTACGAGCAGTACTTC. Translated, it gives CASLSGGWPYEQYF.

This chain joins TRBV20-1 and TRBJ2-7; 8 bases are a match to TRBD1. V was clipped by 2 bases and J by 3 bases; unmatched bases: 9. This CDR3 has 15 amino acids. CDR1 and CDR2 from the germline V gene are DFQATT and SNEGSKA (reference sequence). This CDR3 reads CSARLNRGRNYEQYF. The CDR3 nucleotides are TGCAGTGCTAGACTAAACAGGGGGAGGAACTACGAGCAGTACTTC.

This clonotype was recorded at least ten times. The V and J genes are TRBV2 and TRBJ2-3, with 8 bases identical to TRBD2. The CDR3 spans 18 residues. Germline CDR1 is SNHLY and CDR2 is FYNNEI. The V gene end was trimmed by 5 bases and the J gene end by 1 base; junction bases not matched to a gene: 14. The CDR3 is CASSHLSSGSLGTDTQYF. Here the CDR3 DNA reads TGTGCCAGCAGTCACCTGTCGAGCGGGAGCTTGGGCACAGATACGCAGTATTTT.

This clonotype has a count of ten or more. The rearrangement links TRBV6-5 to TRBJ1-6; D not certain. Germline CDR1 MNHEY, CDR2 SVGAGI. Deletions cut 4 bases from V and 8 bases from J, with 9 bases between. The CDR3 extends over 13 amino acids. This CDR3 is CASSSLGYSPLHF. CDR3 bases: TGTGCCAGCAGTTCCCTAGGTTATTCACCCCTCCACTTT.

J is TRBJ1-1 and V is TRBV15; D is undetermined. CDR1 LNHNV and CDR2 YYDKDF come from the germline V gene (reference sequence). Between the trimmed V and J ends, which lost 2 bases and 5 bases, there was a span of 12 bases. The CDR3 sequence is 14 residues long. CDR3 DNA sequence: TGTGCCACCAGCAGACCCCTGGGAGGAACTGAAGCTTTCTTT. This translates into CATSRPLGGTEAFF.

This clonotype was seen ten or more times. The CDR3 is CASSYSGVPNEQFF. CDR3 bases: TGTGCCAGCAGTTACTCGGGAGTCCCCAATGAGCAGTTCTTC. The chain employs TRBV6-5 and TRBJ2-1; the D gene is possibly TRBD2 (5 bases). Germline CDR1 MNHEY, CDR2 SVGAGI. The CDR3 consists of 14 residues. V lost 0 bases, J lost 6 bases, and 9 bases lay in between.

This clonotype appeared many times. The chain recombines TRBV14 with TRBJ1-4; a weak D match, TRBD1 (5 bases). Trimming took off 0 bases at V and 8 bases at J, with 13 bases between the two ends. The germline CDR1 and CDR2 sequences are SGHDN and FVKESK. This CDR3 comprises 15 residues. CDR3 amino acids: CASSQDQGANEKLFF. The DNA of the CDR3 is TGTGCCAGCAGCCAAGATCAGGGTGCCAACGAAAAACTGTTTTTT. The variable domain in full, completed from reference TRBV14 and TRBJ1-4, reads EAGVTQFPSHSVIEKGQTVTLRCDPISGHDNLYWYRRVMGKEIKFLLHFVKESKQDESGMPNNRFLAERTGGTYSTLKVQPAELEDSGVYFCASSQDQGANEKLFFGSGTQLSVL.

This clonotype was recorded at least ten times. The gene calls are TRBV4-1 and TRBJ2-5, with 8 positions matching TRBD2. From germline, CDR1 is MGHRA and CDR2 YSYEKL. The CDR3 has 16 residues. V was clipped by 0 bases and J by 5 bases; unmatched bases: 8. The CDR3 DNA reads as TGCGCCAGCAGCCAAGATTTGGGACTAGATAGGGAGACCCAGTACTTC. Translating gives CASSQDLGLDRETQYF.

This clonotype turned up a few times. The chain combines TRBV28 with TRBJ1-5; weak D call: TRBD1 (5 bases). The V end was cut by 8 bases, the J end by 3 bases, with 20 bases between. Germline V gene lookup returns CDR1 MDHEN and CDR2 SYDVKM. The CDR3 is 16 residues long. CDR3 sequence reads: CASGAGQGVDNQPQHF. CDR3 coding DNA: TGTGCCAGCGGGGCCGGTCAGGGAGTTGACAATCAGCCCCAGCATTTT. The complete variable domain, with remaining parts taken from reference TRBV28 and TRBJ1-5, reads DVKVTQSSRYLVKRTGEKVFLECVQDMDHENMFWYRQDPGLGLRLIYFSYDVKMKEKGDIPEGYSVSREKKERFSLILESASTNQTSMYLCASGAGQGVDNQPQHFGDGTRLSIL.

The chain carries TRBV4-1 and TRBJ1-4; no clear D. The ends were cut back, 4 bases at V and 0 bases at J, with 12 bases in the middle. The germline CDR1 and CDR2 sequences are MGHRA and YSYEKL. The CDR3 contains 16 residues. CDR3 sequence: CASSPLVAATNEKLFF. The DNA of the CDR3 is TGCGCCAGCAGCCCGTTAGTGGCAGCAACTAATGAAAAACTGTTTTTT.

Ten or more counts support this clonotype. The chain is built from TRBV3-1 and TRBJ2-1; D not certain. The CDR3 length is 15 residues. Trimming removed 4 bases from V and 0 bases from J, with 10 bases in between. Germline V lookup: CDR1 LGHDT, CDR2 YNNKEL (reference sequence). This CDR3 is CASSPRLTSYNEQFF. CDR3 sequence (DNA): TGTGCCAGCAGCCCGCGACTTACCTCCTACAATGAGCAGTTCTTC.

This clonotype was observed a handful of times. A much larger clone lies a single base off, so this may be a read error. CDR3 residues: CASSHRATDTDTQYF. CDR3 bases: TGTGCCAGCAGTCATAGGGCAACAGACACAGATACGCAGTATTTT. This rearrangement joins TRBV6-5 to TRBJ2-3; D gene ambiguous. V lost 5 bases, J lost 2 bases, and 14 bases lay in between. The CDR3 runs to 15 residues. Looked up from germline, CDR1 is MNHEY and CDR2 is SVGAGI.

The table lists this clonotype with many counts. V and J are TRBV7-9 and TRBJ2-7; perhaps TRBD1 as D (6 bases). This CDR3 is 14 amino acids long. Germline CDR1 is SEHNR and CDR2 is FQNEAQ (reference sequence). Trimming took off 4 bases at V and 2 bases at J, with 12 bases between the two ends. The CDR3 sequence: CASSSRDTAYEQYF. For the CDR3, the DNA is TGTGCCAGCAGCTCCCGGGACACCGCCTACGAGCAGTACTTC.

This clonotype was detected many times. The gene calls are TRBV27 and TRBJ2-7; 8 bases fit TRBD1. This CDR3 is built from 13 residues. V shed 7 bases, J shed 2 bases, and the junction held 4 bases outside the gene matches. Germline loops: CDR1 MNHEY, CDR2 SMNVEV (reference sequence). CDR3 DNA: TGTGCCAGCAAGGGACAGGAAACCTACGAGCAGTACTTC. It specifies CASKGQETYEQYF.

This clonotype was seen at least ten times. The CDR3 bases are TGCAGCGTGGGGACGCAGTTCTTC. Amino acid sequence: CSVGTQFF. The chain couples TRBV29-1 to TRBJ2-1; either TRBD1 or TRBD2 may fit D (5 bases each). V lost 6 bases and J 12 bases, leaving 6 bases between the germline ends. This CDR3 has 8 residues. From germline, CDR1 is SQVTM and CDR2 ANQGSEA.

On this clonotype itself: This could be a read error, since a much larger clone is one nucleotide away. The chain is built from TRBV12-3 or TRBV12-4 and TRBJ2-1; D unresolved. Trimming stripped 10 bases from V and 4 bases from J, with 17 bases between. The CDR3 is made up of 14 amino acids. The CDR3 DNA reads TGTGCCAACAGCCCCGACGGGCTTTACAATGAGCAGTTCTTC. It yields the protein CANSPDGLYNEQFF.

This clonotype was observed many times. The chain carries TRBV5-1 and TRBJ2-5; 7 nucleotides align to TRBD2. CDR3 length equals 14 residues. With V trimmed by 4 bases and J by 2 bases, 5 bases remained unmatched. In germline, CDR1 is SGHRS, CDR2 YFSETQ. The CDR3 here is CASSGTGGQETQYF. CDR3 sequence (DNA): TGCGCCAGCAGCGGAACGGGGGGACAAGAGACCCAGTACTTC.